The clone carrying this TCR delta chain rates as medium-sized. TCRdb reran clone calling via CATT on the RT-PCR reads. The sample consists of 1,500 to 2,000 delta-chain clones, under 5% of them appearing once. The data originate from a study of gamma-delta T cells after stem cell transplantation. Trimming stripped 0 bases from V and 0 bases from J, with 19 bases between. Germline loops: CDR1 GEAIGNYY, CDR2 EKD. This CDR3 comprises 18 residues. The chain recombines TRDV2 with TRDJ1; TRDD3 is a possible D gene (6 bases). The receptor was isolated from a human donor. It is not recorded whose cells these are; they may come from a transplant donor. The source material was gamma-delta T cells. The CDR3: CACDTLSGDPHNTDKLIF. For the CDR3, the DNA is TGTGCCTGTGACACCCTATCCGGGGATCCCCACAACACCGATAAACTCATCTTT.